The clone carrying this T cell receptor beta chain was recorded at least ten times. The target antigen is unknown. These data originate in a study of early T cells in non-severe SARS-CoV-2 infection. Study as a whole: Unpaired chains resulted from sequencing bulk RNA of unsorted whole blood.

Whole-study findings and limits: Reliance on VDJdb matching favored anti-spike CD8 responses; private and CD4 specificities were missed.

The germline CDR1 and CDR2 sequences are SGDLS and YYNGEE. V gave up 0 bases and J gave up 3 bases; unmatched junction bases: 7. This CDR3 spans 16 amino acids. Unique molecular identifiers tagged individual cDNA molecules. A single record per CDR3 protein comes from TCRdb applying MiXCR to the 5' RACE reads. The profile shows 45,000 to 75,000 distinct CDR3 sequences, approximately 12% of them singletons. What was sequenced was whole blood. The chain has TRBV9 and TRBJ2-3; the match to TRBD2 covers 7 bases. The TCR sequence derives from an adult who was a healthcare worker with PCR-confirmed SARS-CoV-2 infection or an uninfected control (not recorded which). The DNA for the CDR3 is TGTGCCAGCAGCGTAGAAAGCGGGCGGGGGACAGATACGCAGTATTTT. Translation: CASSVESGRGTDTQYF. The complete variable domain, with remaining parts taken from reference TRBV9 and TRBJ2-3, reads DSGVTQTPKHLITATGQRVTLRCSPRSGDLSVYWYQQSLDQGLQFLIQYYNGEERAKGNILERFSAQQFPDLHSELNLSSLELGDSALYFCASSVESGRGTDTQYFGPGTRLTVL.